The subject of this entry is one T cell receptor beta chain. Germline V gene sequence: CDR1 SGHRS, CDR2 YFSETQ. Losses at the gene ends were 0 bases for V and 6 bases for J; bases not matched to a gene: 6. The CDR3 runs to 15 residues. These data are taken from a study of control samples from healthy donors and cancer patients. Sequenced by immunoSEQ multiplex PCR; TCRdb stores in-frame clones only, minus some. The sample lists under 100,000 clones; roughly nine tenths were seen once. Sequencing was done on a sample of PBMCs. V is TRBV5-1 and J is TRBJ2-7; 10 bases match TRBD2. This clonotype was sampled from a woman aged 45-65 years with colorectal cancer. This chain's CDR3 is CASSLEPGLAREQYV. CDR3 nucleotide sequence: TGCGCCAGCAGCTTGGAGCCGGGACTAGCGCGCGAGCAGTACGTC.